This T cell receptor (beta chain) was identified in a study of cytomegalovirus exposure and HLA in healthy donors. General study findings and limits: Across donors, most TCRs were seen rarely, yet some public ones were widespread. It was 150 to 200 TCR beta chains that were listed as cytomegalovirus-associated.

With regard to this clone: Its antigen is not identified.

V gave up 2 bases and J gave up 1 base, with 8 bases separating them. The CDR3 totals 14 residues. CDR1 and CDR2 (germline): MGHRA, YSYEKL. Clones were read by immunoSEQ multiplex PCR, and TCRdb kept only the in-frame ones, dropping some. In the table there are roughly 150,000 clones, more than 75% of which are singletons. The chain has TRBV4-1 and TRBJ1-2; no reliable D call. The clonotype was recovered from a man aged 18-30 years in good health and CMV-seronegative. Sequenced: PBMCs. CDR3 in DNA: TGCGCCAGCAGCCAAACCGGGAGTAACTATGGCTACACCTTC. This encodes CASSQTGSNYGYTF.